One and the same sample provided the 11 T cell receptor beta chains below, sequenced in a study of blood T cell repertoires in COVID-19. Produced via immunoSEQ multiplex PCR; TCRdb's table is partial and in-frame only. Altogether about 23,000 clones are present, 80% to 90% being singletons, with the ten largest covering around 6%. The sample comprised peripheral blood. The receptors derive from a woman over 75 with active COVID-19.

The CDR3 coding sequence is TGTGCCAGCAGCGTGACCGGGACAGGGGTCTATGGCTACACCTTC. Its protein product is CASSVTGTGVYGYTF. V is TRBV9 and J is TRBJ1-2; 10 nucleotides agree with TRBD1. This CDR3 contains 15 residues. V shed 2 bases, J shed 4 bases, and the junction held 5 bases outside the gene matches. CDR1 is SGDLS, CDR2 YYNGEE, per germline.

The V and J genes are TRBV5-1 and TRBJ1-3, with 8 nucleotides matching TRBD1. The germline V gene encodes CDR1 SGHRS and CDR2 YFSETQ. V was clipped by 4 bases and J by 0 bases; unmatched bases: 3. This CDR3 is 15 amino acids long. This chain's CDR3 is CASSPDRASGNTIYF. CDR3 in DNA: TGCGCCAGCAGCCCGGACAGGGCCTCTGGAAACACCATATATTTT. The entire variable domain, with the rest obtained from reference TRBV5-1 and TRBJ1-3, is as follows: KAGVTQTPRYLIKTRGQQVTLSCSPISGHRSVSWYQQTPGQGLQFLFEYFSETQRNKGNFPGRFSGRQFSNSRSEMNVSTLELGDSALYLCASSPDRASGNTIYFGEGSWLTVV.

The chain's CDR3 is CASSLAGQGDQPQHF. In nucleotides, the CDR3 is TGTGCCAGCAGCTTAGCCGGACAGGGGGATCAGCCCCAGCATTTT. The V call is TRBV7-6, the J call TRBJ1-5; 10 bases match TRBD1. The CDR3 contains 15 residues. The germline gives CDR1 SGHVS, CDR2 FNYEAQ. The ends lost 0 bases at V and 5 bases at J; junction bases unmatched: 1.

This clone turned up a few times. This chain uses TRBV5-1 with TRBJ1-6, with D possibly being TRBD1 (5 bases). Germline CDR1 is SGHRS and CDR2 is YFSETQ. The CDR3 is made up of 14 amino acids. Between the trimmed V and J ends, which lost 2 bases and 8 bases, there was a span of 11 bases. CDR3 bases: TGCGCCAGCAGCTTAAGGGGCAGGGATTCACCCCTCCACTTT. It encodes CASSLRGRDSPLHF.

The V gene is TRBV29-1, the J gene TRBJ1-1; D uncertain. CDR1 is SQVTM and CDR2 is ANQGSEA in the germline V gene. Trimming took 4 bases from V and 6 from J, leaving 15 bases between them. This CDR3 has 13 amino acids. This chain's CDR3 is CSVAGSMEAEAFF. As DNA, the CDR3 is TGCAGCGTTGCGGGCAGCATGGAGGCTGAAGCTTTCTTT.

The chain links TRBV7-3 to TRBJ2-7; 8 bases map to TRBD1. The CDR3 spans 14 residues. Trimming removed 5 bases from V and 0 bases from J; junction bases left unmatched: 3. CDR1 and CDR2 (germline): SGHTA, FQGTGA. The CDR3 sequence: CASSPGTGSYEQYF. The CDR3 DNA is TGTGCCAGCAGCCCAGGGACAGGCTCCTACGAGCAGTACTTC.

This clone was counted a single time. V usage is TRBV12-3 or TRBV12-4 and J usage is TRBJ1-1; tentative D call: TRBD1 (5 bases). V shed 1 base and J shed 7 bases, with 10 bases lying between them. The length of the CDR3 is 13 residues. CDR3 nucleotides: TGTGCCAGCAGTTTAGGCCAGGGCTATGAAGCTTTCTTT. It codes for CASSLGQGYEAFF.

The V gene is TRBV19, the J gene TRBJ1-5; TRBD1 agrees at 11 bases. Germline V CDR1 and CDR2: LNHDA, SQIVND (reference sequence). With V trimmed by 3 bases and J by 2 bases, 3 bases remained unmatched. CDR3 length: 16 residues. In DNA form, the CDR3 reads TGTGCCAGTAGTATTTGGACAGGGGGCGGCAATCAGCCCCAGCATTTT. Translating it yields CASSIWTGGGNQPQHF.

J is TRBJ1-5 and V is TRBV3-1 (or the pseudogene TRBV3-2); no reliable D call. The CDR3 runs 19 residues. V was clipped by 0 bases and J by 0 bases, with 18 bases between them. Germline lookup yields CDR1 LGHDT and CDR2 YNNKEL (reference sequence). CDR3 in amino acids: CASSQDPLGGWNSNQPQHF. As DNA, the CDR3 is TGTGCCAGCAGCCAAGATCCCTTGGGAGGGTGGAATAGCAATCAGCCCCAGCATTTT.

The genes are TRBV4-2 and TRBJ1-1, with D uncertain. V gave up 1 base and J gave up 0 bases, with 6 bases separating them. This CDR3 has 14 residues. Germline values: CDR1 LGHNA, CDR2 YNFKEQ. CDR3 bases: TGTGCCAGCAGCCAAGCTCTTGTGAACACTGAAGCTTTCTTT. As protein: CASSQALVNTEAFF.

The rearrangement joins TRBV5-4 to TRBJ2-3; D possibly corresponds to TRBD2 (5 bases). V dropped 3 bases and J dropped 8 bases, with 22 bases sitting between them. The CDR3 covers 16 residues. In germline, CDR1 is SGHNT, CDR2 YYREEE (reference sequence). The CDR3 region has the DNA TGTGCCAGCAGCTCGGGCGACCCGGGAAATAAGTTTACGCAGTATTTT. It encodes CASSSGDPGNKFTQYF.